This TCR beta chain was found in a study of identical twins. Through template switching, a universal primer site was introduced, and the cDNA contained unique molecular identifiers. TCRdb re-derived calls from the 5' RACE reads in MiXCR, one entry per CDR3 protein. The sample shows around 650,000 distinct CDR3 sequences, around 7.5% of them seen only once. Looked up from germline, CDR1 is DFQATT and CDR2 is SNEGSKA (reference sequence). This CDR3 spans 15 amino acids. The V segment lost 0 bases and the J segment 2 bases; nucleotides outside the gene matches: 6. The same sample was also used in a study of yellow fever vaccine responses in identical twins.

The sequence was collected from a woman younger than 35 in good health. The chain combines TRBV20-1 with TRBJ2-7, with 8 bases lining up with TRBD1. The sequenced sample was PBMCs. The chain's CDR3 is CSARDSGQGTYEQYF. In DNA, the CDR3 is TGCAGTGCTAGAGATTCTGGACAGGGCACCTACGAGCAGTACTTC.